A selection of T cell receptor beta chains follows, all from one sample in a study of regulatory T cells in long-lasting Graves disease. TCRdb re-analysed the multiplex PCR reads in MiXCR, keeping a single row per CDR3 protein. The sample lists hundreds of thousands of distinct CDR3 sequences; roughly 20% were seen once. Material: peripheral blood mononuclear cells (PBMCs), obtained when the disease was refractory, from a patient treated with antithyroid drugs. Receptors originate from a female donor with Graves disease. CDR3s include the opening cysteine and the closing phenylalanine or tryptophan.

CDR3 protein: CASSQPPNTYEQYF
V gene: TRBV7-2
J gene: TRBJ2-7

CDR3 protein: CASSFGITVQPQHF
V gene: TRBV12-3/TRBV12-4
J gene: TRBJ1-5

CDR3 protein: CASSHPPAYEQYF
V gene: TRBV11-3
J gene: TRBJ2-7

CDR3 protein: CSARDPPATEKLFF
V gene: TRBV20-1
J gene: TRBJ1-4

CDR3 protein: CASSSGPGSSYNEQFF
V gene: TRBV28
J gene: TRBJ2-1

CDR3 protein: CATSRDGQGGGYTF
V gene: TRBV15
J gene: TRBJ1-2

CDR3 protein: CASRIARGSGANVLTF
V gene: TRBV12-3/TRBV12-4
J gene: TRBJ2-6

CDR3 protein: CASSPGTTNEKLFF
V gene: TRBV18
J gene: TRBJ1-4

CDR3 protein: CSAKITGDHTEAFF
V gene: TRBV20-1
J gene: TRBJ1-1

CDR3 protein: CASSSRWGVGTEAFF
V gene: TRBV28
J gene: TRBJ1-1

CDR3 protein: CASSGQTRGTEAFF
V gene: TRBV12-3/TRBV12-4
J gene: TRBJ1-1

CDR3 protein: CSAREYGRSATYEQYF
V gene: TRBV20-1
J gene: TRBJ2-7

CDR3 protein: CSALVRNTEAFF
V gene: TRBV20-1
J gene: TRBJ1-1

CDR3 protein: CSARTWGTLIQYF
V gene: TRBV20-1
J gene: TRBJ2-4

CDR3 protein: CASSLREMDYEQYF
V gene: TRBV12-3/TRBV12-4
J gene: TRBJ2-7

CDR3 protein: CAWSSGVGNQPQHF
V gene: TRBV30
J gene: TRBJ1-5

CDR3 protein: CSVGAVSYEQYF
V gene: TRBV29-1
J gene: TRBJ2-7

CDR3 protein: CASRPTGGLPYEQYF
V gene: TRBV6-1
J gene: TRBJ2-7

CDR3 protein: CASSQDWEQGSYEQYF
V gene: TRBV7-2
J gene: TRBJ2-7

CDR3 protein: CASSLFLGSYEQYF
V gene: TRBV28
J gene: TRBJ2-7

CDR3 protein: CASSPDAPGQGGTDTQYF
V gene: TRBV7-9
J gene: TRBJ2-3

CDR3 protein: CSARDIFHTEAFF
V gene: TRBV20-1
J gene: TRBJ1-1

CDR3 protein: CASSLIGTGQGAGNTIYF
V gene: TRBV28
J gene: TRBJ1-3

CDR3 protein: CASSPSGTNPYEQYF
V gene: TRBV28
J gene: TRBJ2-7

CDR3 protein: CASSLALAPSSYEQYF
V gene: TRBV5-1
J gene: TRBJ2-7

CDR3 protein: CASSLGSGMNTEAFF
V gene: TRBV12-3/TRBV12-4
J gene: TRBJ1-1

CDR3 protein: CASKRGAGGTEAFF
V gene: TRBV27
J gene: TRBJ1-1

CDR3 protein: CASSLPGSGNQPQHF
V gene: TRBV12-3/TRBV12-4
J gene: TRBJ1-5

CDR3 protein: CASRPRNTGELFF
V gene: TRBV12-3/TRBV12-4
J gene: TRBJ2-2

CDR3 protein: CASRRDTQETQYF
V gene: TRBV12-3/TRBV12-4
J gene: TRBJ2-5

CDR3 protein: CASSLTGGSKNIQYF
V gene: TRBV12-3/TRBV12-4
J gene: TRBJ2-4

CDR3 protein: CASSLGARGGQPQHF
V gene: TRBV7-6
J gene: TRBJ1-5

CDR3 protein: CAIRGSGTSGREISYEQYF
V gene: TRBV10-3
J gene: TRBJ2-7

CDR3 protein: CASSLRGSGSSYNEQFF
V gene: TRBV5-1
J gene: TRBJ2-1

CDR3 protein: CASRQRGTYEQYF
V gene: TRBV14
J gene: TRBJ2-7

CDR3 protein: CASRGAMNYETQYF
V gene: TRBV6-1
J gene: TRBJ2-5

CDR3 protein: CSARQGFLGNQPQHF
V gene: TRBV20-1
J gene: TRBJ1-5

CDR3 protein: CASSIPGRTNEQYF
V gene: TRBV7-2
J gene: TRBJ2-7

CDR3 protein: CSVQKGAGAVGELFF
V gene: TRBV29-1
J gene: TRBJ2-2

CDR3 protein: CASSYGTVNTGELFF
V gene: TRBV5-1
J gene: TRBJ2-2

CDR3 protein: CASSQDHTQETQYF
V gene: TRBV3-1
J gene: TRBJ2-5

CDR3 protein: CASSFFGVTGELFF
V gene: TRBV27
J gene: TRBJ2-2

CDR3 protein: CASSQREGQLKTQYF
V gene: TRBV3-1
J gene: TRBJ2-5

CDR3 protein: CASSEGRGYGYTF
V gene: TRBV2
J gene: TRBJ1-2

CDR3 protein: CASSQQGAFLDNYGYTF
V gene: TRBV18
J gene: TRBJ1-2

CDR3 protein: CASSLRASGGGYEQFF
V gene: TRBV11-2
J gene: TRBJ2-1

CDR3 protein: CASGDSSPLYSNQPQHF
V gene: TRBV27
J gene: TRBJ1-5